Listed below are T cell receptor beta chains from one sample, sequenced in a study of blood T cell repertoires in COVID-19. Measured with immunoSEQ multiplex PCR; TCRdb has only the in-frame clones, and not every one. The top ten clones hold roughly 2.2% of a sample with approximately 280,000 clones, 89% of them seen once. The specimen sequenced was peripheral blood. The source is a man aged 45-60 years with acute or convalescent COVID-19. Both conserved end residues are part of each CDR3. A D gene is named only where the DNA matches it firmly.

V	J	D	DNA	CDR3
TRBV7-9	TRBJ1-4	.	TGTGCCAGCAGCTTCGAGGCCGGTCGGGAAAAACTGTTTTTT	CASSFEAGREKLFF
TRBV7-9	TRBJ2-1	.	TGTGCCAGCAACACAGGTCCGGGGGATGAGCAGTTCTTC	CASNTGPGDEQFF
TRBV5-1	TRBJ2-1	.	TGCGCCAGCAGTCCCCCGGGGTCTGAGCAGTTCTTC	CASSPPGSEQFF
TRBV19	TRBJ1-6	.	TGTGCCAGTAGTATAATGGAGGTTCCAAATTCACCCCTCCACTTT	CASSIMEVPNSPLHF
TRBV24-1	TRBJ2-5	.	TGTGCCACCAGTGACCCCCTCCTAGAGACCCAGTACTTC	CATSDPLLETQYF
TRBV30	TRBJ2-1	.	TGTGCCTGGAGTAACCGACAGGCCCTTTTAAGGCGGGAGCAGTTCTTC	CAWSNRQALLRREQFF
TRBV18	TRBJ1-1	.	TGTGCCAGCTCGCCGGGACAAACAAGCACTGAAGCTTTCTTT	CASSPGQTSTEAFF
TRBV5-4	TRBJ1-6	.	TGTGCCAGCAGCCGGCCGGGGGTGGAGCAAAATTCACCCCTCCACTTT	CASSRPGVEQNSPLHF
TRBV3-1/TRBV3-2	TRBJ1-6	.	TGTGCCAGCAGCCAAGTAACAGGGTTCACCTGGAATTCACCCCTCCACTTT	CASSQVTGFTWNSPLHF
TRBV2	TRBJ2-3	.	TGTGCCAGCAGTGTGACGGGGGGCAGCACAGATACGCAGTATTTT	CASSVTGGSTDTQYF
TRBV18	TRBJ2-5	.	TGTGCCAGCTCACCAGCGGGTAAAGAGACCCAGTACTTC	CASSPAGKETQYF
TRBV29-1	TRBJ2-3	TRBD2	TGCAGCATGGCTAGACTAGCGGGGGCCCTCACAGATACGCAGTATTTT	CSMARLAGALTDTQYF
TRBV5-1	TRBJ1-4	.	TGCGCCAGCAGCTTGGCGGCGGCAACTAATGAAAAACTGTTTTTT	CASSLAAATNEKLFF
TRBV18	TRBJ1-1	TRBD1	TGTGCCAGCTCACCAGCCCAGAGAGGGGGCTCGGGGGCTTTCTTT	CASSPAQRGGSGAFF